This T cell receptor (beta chain) was captured in a study of Graves' ophthalmopathy and Graves' hyperthyroidism. Study results and limitations: Progression of ophthalmopathy was predicted by the model with 70% to 71% sensitivity and roughly 73% specificity. Distinction of ophthalmopathy from stable hyperthyroidism by a 13-signature model reached 85% to 90% sensitivity and just under 84% specificity.

The V and J ends lost 5 bases and 7 bases, in that order; junction bases with no gene match: 5. CDR1 is MNHEY and CDR2 is SVGEGT in the germline V gene. The CDR3 sequence is 14 residues long. Ten or more counts support this clonotype. Antigen specificity is unknown. Investigators amplified TCR beta CDR3 regions from RNA transcripts. Amplification began with first-round RT-PCR using HTBI primers, then second-round multiplex PCR was performed. Each CDR3 protein gets one entry after TCRdb re-called the multiplex PCR reads with MiXCR. The sample lists approximately 410,000 distinct CDR3 sequences, 15% to 17% occurring once.

The receptor's source is a woman between 18 and 29 years old with stable Graves' hyperthyroidism. The sequencing input was peripheral blood. V and J are TRBV6-2 or TRBV6-3 and TRBJ1-5; TRBD1 aligns across 10 bases. The CDR3 spells CASSPGQGTQPQHF. In DNA, the CDR3 is TGTGCCAGCAGTCCGGGACAGGGGACCCAGCCCCAGCATTTT.